The 14 T cell receptor beta chains listed next were all sequenced from one sample in a study of identical twins. One entry per CDR3 protein, called by TCRdb with MiXCR from the 5' RACE reads. This table has 400,000 to 550,000 distinct CDR3 sequences, 13% to 15% appearing once. The data were also submitted as part of a second study, on yellow fever vaccine responses in identical twins.

The source material was CD4+ T cells sorted from blood. All receptors derive from a woman under 30 in good health.

The chain couples TRBV20-1 to TRBJ2-7, with 12 bases identical to TRBD2. This CDR3 region has 14 residues. Germline V gives CDR1 DFQATT, CDR2 SNEGSKA (reference sequence). Germline trimming cut 6 bases from V and 9 bases from J; bases unmatched to any gene: 12. The CDR3 spells CSAPPRLAGVAQYF. The CDR3 DNA reads TGCAGTGCCCCCCCGAGACTAGCGGGAGTAGCGCAGTACTTC.

This clonotype was seen a handful of times. V usage is TRBV7-2 and J usage is TRBJ2-3; TRBD2 matches at 13 bases. V lost 3 bases to trimming and J lost 2 bases; unmatched junction nucleotides: 2. Germline assignment: CDR1 SGHTA and CDR2 FQGNSA. There are 16 residues in the CDR3. CDR3: CASSFGLAGATDTQYF. CDR3 bases: TGTGCCAGCAGCTTCGGACTAGCGGGGGCCACAGATACGCAGTATTTT.

Many counts were recorded for this clonotype. J is TRBJ2-7 and V is TRBV4-2, with 9 nucleotides matching TRBD1. The ends lost 1 base at V and 6 bases at J; junction bases unmatched: 1. CDR1 and CDR2 from the germline V gene are LGHNA and YNFKEQ. The CDR3 sequence is 13 residues long. CDR3 protein: CASSQGTGVEQYF. The CDR3 nucleotides read TGTGCCAGCAGCCAAGGGACAGGGGTCGAGCAGTACTTC.

The V gene is TRBV12-3 or TRBV12-4, the J gene TRBJ1-5; 8 bases map to TRBD1. Losses at the gene ends were 4 bases for V and 5 bases for J; bases not matched to a gene: 13. The CDR3 runs 17 residues. The CDR3 nucleotides read TGTGCCAGCAGTTACCAATCCGGGCCAGGGGGCGATCAGCCCCAGCATTTT. Translation: CASSYQSGPGGDQPQHF.

In this sample, this clonotype turned up a few times. The V call is TRBV12-3 or TRBV12-4, the J call TRBJ2-2; tentative D call: TRBD1 (6 bases). CDR3 length: 18 amino acids. V shed 5 bases and J shed 2 bases, with 21 bases lying between them. The chain's CDR3 is CASSPPLGTLLNTGELFF. Written as DNA, the CDR3 is TGTGCCAGCAGTCCACCCTTAGGGACACTTCTTAACACCGGGGAGCTGTTTTTT.

This clonotype was seen a handful of times. V gene TRBV28 combines with J gene TRBJ2-7; no definite D call. V shed 5 bases and J shed 3 bases, with 23 bases lying between them. Per the germline V gene, CDR1 is MDHEN and CDR2 is SYDVKM. The CDR3 runs 17 residues. CDR3 loop: CASSPLRPRLIHYEQYF. The CDR3 DNA is TGTGCCAGCAGTCCCCTGCGGCCCCGATTAATCCACTACGAGCAGTACTTC.

This clonotype was detected only a few times. This chain uses TRBV5-1 with TRBJ1-5; tentatively, D is TRBD1 (5 bases). The V end was cut by 1 base, the J end by 5 bases, with 13 bases between. The V gene's germline CDR1 is SGHRS and CDR2 YFSETQ. This CDR3 has 15 residues. This CDR3 is CASSLYRSEDQPQHF. CDR3 DNA sequence: TGCGCCAGCAGCTTGTACAGGTCCGAAGATCAGCCCCAGCATTTT.

The chain joins TRBV2 to TRBJ2-2; possibly TRBD1 or TRBD2 for D (5 bases each). Trimming removed 7 bases at V and 2 bases at J, with 11 bases between. Germline loops: CDR1 SNHLY, CDR2 FYNNEI. CDR3 size: 14 residues. Here the CDR3 DNA reads TGTGCCAGCATGAGGGACGGTAACACCGGGGAGCTGTTTTTT. Translation gives CASMRDGNTGELFF.

In this sample, this clonotype turned up a few times. This rearrangement joins TRBV10-3 to TRBJ1-2, with D unclear. CDR1 and CDR2 (germline): ENHRY, SYGVKD. Trimming left V 1 base short and J 5 bases short, with 5 bases between. The CDR3 runs to 12 residues. The CDR3 loop reads CAISEFGYGYTF. DNA of the CDR3: TGTGCCATCAGTGAGTTCGGATATGGCTACACCTTC.

There are a few counts of this clonotype. V gene TRBV29-1 combines with J gene TRBJ2-1; no clear D gene. The CDR3 covers 12 residues. The V gene's germline CDR1 is SQVTM and CDR2 ANQGSEA. The V end was cut by 2 bases, the J end by 3 bases, with 5 bases between. CDR3: CSVESGYNEQFF. The CDR3 DNA follows: TGCAGCGTTGAATCCGGCTACAATGAGCAGTTCTTC.

This clonotype has a handful of counts. This rearrangement joins TRBV10-3 to TRBJ2-7; D uncertain. Germline V gives CDR1 ENHRY, CDR2 SYGVKD. The length of the CDR3 is 17 residues. Trimming shortened V by 3 bases and J by 2 bases, and 20 bases separated the two germline ends. The CDR3 region has the DNA TGTGCCATCAGTGAATTGAAGGCCGAAACGAGGCCCTACGAGCAGTACTTC. Amino acids: CAISELKAETRPYEQYF.

This clonotype has a handful of counts. This chain uses TRBV20-1 with TRBJ2-1; 8 bases fit TRBD1. CDR1 is DFQATT, CDR2 SNEGSKA, per germline (reference sequence). The CDR3 has 14 amino acids. V gave up 2 bases and J gave up 6 bases; unmatched junction bases: 6. CDR3: CSARQGALANEQFF. As DNA, the CDR3 is TGCAGTGCTAGACAGGGGGCGCTAGCCAATGAGCAGTTCTTC.

This clonotype was seen only a few times. The chain carries TRBV6-2 or TRBV6-3 and TRBJ2-3; D might be TRBD2 (6 bases). This CDR3 has 14 residues. Between the trimmed V and J ends, which lost 5 bases and 8 bases, there was a span of 17 bases. Germline V gives CDR1 MNHEY, CDR2 SVGEGT. The CDR3, as DNA: TGTGCCAGCAGTGGAAGGAGTACTAGCCTTACGCAGTATTTT. Protein: CASSGRSTSLTQYF.

This clonotype was detected ten times or more. The chain couples TRBV28 to TRBJ1-2; a weak D match, TRBD1 (5 bases). There are 16 residues in the CDR3. Germline values: CDR1 MDHEN, CDR2 SYDVKM. Trimming shortened V by 1 base and J by 5 bases, and 17 bases separated the two germline ends. CDR3: CASSLSPGGGGYGYTF. The CDR3 region has the DNA TGTGCCAGCAGTTTATCCCCCGGGGGGGGTGGTTATGGCTACACCTTC.